The rows below give T cell receptor beta chains drawn from one sample of a study of T cells after yellow fever vaccination. One entry per CDR3 protein, called by TCRdb with MiXCR from the 5' RACE reads. The table lists about 300,000 distinct CDR3 sequences, roughly 4% of them singletons. The sample consisted of PBMCs, taken 5 days after the yellow fever booster vaccination. The source of these receptors is a young man who received the YFV17D yellow fever vaccine. Both conserved end residues are part of each CDR3. The D gene is left open where the match is weak. Clone size is shown for a subset of rows, as once, few, many or a class of expanded clone.

size	D	V	J	DNA	CDR3
NA	NA	TRBV4-2	TRBJ2-7	TGTGCCAGCAGCCAAGAGGGGGTTTTTCCCTACGAGCAGTACTTC	CASSQEGVFPYEQYF
NA	TRBD1	TRBV18	TRBJ1-6	TGTGCCAGCTCACCCGTGGACAGGGGAAGGTCACCCCTCCACTTT	CASSPVDRGRSPLHF
many	NA	TRBV6-5	TRBJ2-2	TGTGCCAGCACTAAGTTGGGGGTAACCGGGGAGCTGTTTTTT	CASTKLGVTGELFF
many	NA	TRBV11-2	TRBJ2-4	TGTGCCAGCAGCTCATACGGGACAAGGGAAAACATTCAGTACTTC	CASSSYGTRENIQYF
many	TRBD2	TRBV7-6	TRBJ2-1	TGTGCCAGCAGCCGAGATAGCGGGGGGACGTACAATGAGCAGTTCTTC	CASSRDSGGTYNEQFF
few	NA	TRBV19	TRBJ1-1	TGTGCCAGTAGTATAGTCAACGGACGGAAAGAAGCTTTCTTT	CASSIVNGRKEAFF
NA	NA	TRBV6-5	TRBJ2-7	TGTGCCAGCAGCCAGGGCGAAAACGAGCAGTACTTC	CASSQGENEQYF
NA	NA	TRBV20-1	TRBJ2-1	TGCAGTGCTAGACCCCTTGCCTACAATGAGCAGTTCTTC	CSARPLAYNEQFF
few	NA	TRBV4-2	TRBJ2-3	TGTGCCAGCAGCCAGTCTTTGACCCTAGATACGCAGTATTTT	CASSQSLTLDTQYF
NA	NA	TRBV6-5	TRBJ2-6	TGTGCCAGCAAGAACAAACGGCCAGCAGCCAACGTCCTGACTTTC	CASKNKRPAANVLTF
many	NA	TRBV7-2	TRBJ1-1	TGTGCCAGCAGCACGGACATGAACACTGAAGCTTTCTTT	CASSTDMNTEAFF
NA	NA	TRBV10-3	TRBJ2-5	TGTGCCATCAGTGAGTACGGACAGCAAGAGACCCAGTACTTC	CAISEYGQQETQYF
few	NA	TRBV20-1	TRBJ1-1	TGCAGTGCTGCCCCCGTGGGTAGGGCCGGCACTGAAGCTTTCTTT	CSAAPVGRAGTEAFF
many	NA	TRBV29-1	TRBJ2-1	TGCAGCGTTGGGCCAGCCTACAATGAGCAGTTCTTC	CSVGPAYNEQFF
NA	NA	TRBV3-1	TRBJ2-2	TGTGCCAGCAGCGACCCCTTTTCGCGTTCGACCGGGGAGCTGTTTTTT	CASSDPFSRSTGELFF
few	TRBD1	TRBV20-1	TRBJ2-1	TGCAGTGCTCGTCCCGGGACAGGGTTTCAGTTCTTC	CSARPGTGFQFF
many	NA	TRBV27	TRBJ2-4	TGTGCCAGCAGCCATACGCTTAAAAACATTCAGTACTTC	CASSHTLKNIQYF
few	NA	TRBV7-2	TRBJ2-5	TGTGCCAGCAGCCCTCGTTGGGGGGCCCTCCAAGAGACCCAGTACTTC	CASSPRWGALQETQYF
many	NA	TRBV5-1	TRBJ1-2	TGCGCCAGCAGCTTGGAGGGGACGTTGAATGGCTACACCTTC	CASSLEGTLNGYTF
few	NA	TRBV12-3/TRBV12-4	TRBJ1-1	TGTGCCAGCACATTAAGGACAGACGCGAACACTGAAGCTTTCTTT	CASTLRTDANTEAFF
many	NA	TRBV6-5	TRBJ2-3	TGTGCCAGCAAGGGAGGGGGAACGCAGTATTTT	CASKGGGTQYF
few	NA	TRBV24-1	TRBJ1-2	TGTGCCACCAGTGATTTGAGTAACTATGGCTACACCTTC	CATSDLSNYGYTF
many	NA	TRBV7-9	TRBJ1-3	TGTGCCAGCAGCACCCAGGGAAACACCATATATTTT	CASSTQGNTIYF
few	TRBD1	TRBV4-1	TRBJ2-5	TGCGCCAGCAGCCACCCGCAGGGGGCCCTGGAGACCCAGTACTTC	CASSHPQGALETQYF